A single sample is the source of the 3 T cell receptor beta chains below, sequenced in a study of blood T cell repertoires in COVID-19. Libraries were prepared by immunoSEQ multiplex PCR; TCRdb keeps only in-frame clonotypes and omits some of them. The data hold approximately 470,000 clones, with 80% to 90% observed a single time. The sequenced sample was peripheral blood. The source of these receptors is a human donor in a cohort sampled during active COVID-19.

This rearrangement joins TRBV5-6 to TRBJ1-2, with 9 bases aligning to TRBD1. The CDR3 covers 15 residues. The J segment lost 2 bases and the V segment lost 4 bases, leaving 6 bases of the junction unmatched. The germline gives CDR1 SGHDT, CDR2 YYEEEE. In nucleotides, the CDR3 is TGTGCCAGCAGCCAAGGACAGGGGAAAAACTATGGCTACACCTTC. Amino acids: CASSQGQGKNYGYTF.

The rearrangement joins TRBV5-4 to TRBJ1-2; TRBD1 matches 9 bases. The CDR3 contains 14 residues. Germline trimming cut 5 bases from V and 5 bases from J; bases unmatched to any gene: 7. Germline CDR1 and CDR2: SGHNT and YYREEE (reference sequence). CDR3 sequence (DNA): TGTGCCAGCAGTTGGGACAGGGCCCTGTATGGCTACACCTTC. It specifies CASSWDRALYGYTF.

Only a few counts were recorded for this clone. This sample also contains other DNA sequences that code for the same CDR3. The rearrangement uses TRBV7-2 and TRBJ1-1; D gene uncertain. Germline CDR1 SGHTA, CDR2 FQGNSA. The CDR3 loop spans 13 amino acids. V gave up 3 bases and J gave up 0 bases, with 5 bases separating them. The CDR3 loop reads CASSLQVNTEAFF. Written as DNA, the CDR3 is TGTGCCAGCAGCTTGCAGGTGAACACTGAAGCTTTCTTT.